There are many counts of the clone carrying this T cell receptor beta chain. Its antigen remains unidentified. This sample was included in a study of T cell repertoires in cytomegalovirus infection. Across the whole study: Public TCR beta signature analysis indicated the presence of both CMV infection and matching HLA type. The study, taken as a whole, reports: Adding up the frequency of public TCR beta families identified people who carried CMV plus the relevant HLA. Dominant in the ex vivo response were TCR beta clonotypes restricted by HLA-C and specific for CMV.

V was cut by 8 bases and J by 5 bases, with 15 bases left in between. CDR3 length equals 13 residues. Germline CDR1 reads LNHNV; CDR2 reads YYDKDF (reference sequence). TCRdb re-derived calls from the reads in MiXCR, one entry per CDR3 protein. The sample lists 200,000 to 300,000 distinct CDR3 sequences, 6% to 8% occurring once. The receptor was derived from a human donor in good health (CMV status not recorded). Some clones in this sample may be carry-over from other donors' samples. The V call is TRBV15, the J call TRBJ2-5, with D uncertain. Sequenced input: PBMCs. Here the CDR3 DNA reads TGTGCCACCGGCAATAAGGGAAGGGAGACCCAGTACTTC. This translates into CATGNKGRETQYF.